This T cell receptor beta chain was identified during a study of T cell responses to AZD1222 COVID-19 vaccine. The CDR3 covers 15 residues. CDR1 SGHRS and CDR2 YFSETQ come from the germline V gene. With 4 bases clipped from V and 4 bases from J, the junction kept 9 bases outside the gene matches. The study, taken as a whole, reports: Researchers took repertoire samples only after the peak T cell response had come. The study identified only five to seven AZD1222 recipients as seropositive at baseline. The donor group comprised mostly white British people and more females; the analysis possibly underestimated clonal diversity. Vaccination with two AZD1222 doses was followed by a rise in Spike-specific TCR breadth and depth.

TCRdb keeps only in-frame clones here, not all; method: immunoSEQ multiplex PCR. The sample lists 100,000 to 150,000 clones, around 87% occurring once. As for this clone: Its antigen is not known.

The sample was peripheral blood, taken on day 0 of AZD1222 vaccination. This receptor was taken from an adult in good health. The chain uses TRBV5-1 and TRBJ1-2; 8 bases fit TRBD1. This chain's CDR3 is CASSGDLQGGYGYTF. DNA for the CDR3: TGCGCCAGCAGCGGGGACCTACAGGGGGGCTATGGCTACACCTTC.